This TCR beta chain was captured in a study of blood T cell repertoires in COVID-19. About the research overall: PBMCs, B-cell-depleted T cells, or T cells provided the cDNA or gDNA that made up the material.

As processed by the authors: Reference gene primer amplification yielded estimated nucleated cell counts. TCRdb's copy holds only in-frame clones and misses some; the assay was immunoSEQ multiplex PCR. The V and J calls and clone size were taken over from that table, and D and trimming were inferred from the DNA. The table includes about 200,000 clones, around 84% detected once. This clone was picked up a small number of times. V shed 4 bases and J shed 7 bases, with 15 bases lying between them. This CDR3 contains 14 residues. Germline V lookup: CDR1 SGHDT, CDR2 YYEEEE. The rearrangement uses TRBV5-6 and TRBJ2-1, with D possibly TRBD1 on 6 matching bases. The specimen sequenced was peripheral blood. The clonotype comes from a human donor in a cohort sampled during active COVID-19. CDR3 coding DNA: TGTGCCAGCAGCCTGGGGGCAGGGTCAAATGAGCAGTTCTTC. Translating it yields CASSLGAGSNEQFF.